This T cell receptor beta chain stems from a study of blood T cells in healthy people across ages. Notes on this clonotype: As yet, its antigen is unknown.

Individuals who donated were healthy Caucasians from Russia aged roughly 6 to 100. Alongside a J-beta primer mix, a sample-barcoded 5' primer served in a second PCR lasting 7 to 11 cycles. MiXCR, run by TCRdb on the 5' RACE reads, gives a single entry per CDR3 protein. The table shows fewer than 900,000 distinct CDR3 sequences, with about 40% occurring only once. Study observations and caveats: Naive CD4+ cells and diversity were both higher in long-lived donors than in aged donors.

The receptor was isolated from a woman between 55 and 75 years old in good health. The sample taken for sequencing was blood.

As DNA, the CDR3 is TGTGCCAGCAGCTTAACAATTTCCTACGAGCAGTACTTC. It codes for CASSLTISYEQYF. V and J are TRBV7-2 and TRBJ2-7; the D is unclear. Germline loops: CDR1 SGHTA, CDR2 FQGNSA. The V end lost 2 bases, the J end lost 1 base, and 6 bases lay between the germline ends. The CDR3 is 13 amino acids.